Detailed here is one T cell receptor beta chain. The antigen this receptor binds is unknown. No quality values exist for individual bases; no much larger clone is one base distant. The meaning of the sample's treatment or condition label: approximately nine-day PBMC culture with coronavirus spike peptide pools or control peptides (ViraFEST assay). To expand antigen-specific T cells with peptide pools and then pick out the expanded clonotypes through TCR sequencing, the study relied on the ViraFEST assay. The convalescent patients' positive SARS-CoV-2 PCR tests were from March to December 2020, which was before the Alpha, Beta and Delta variants emerged in the United States. Each well held millions of PBMCs cultured in IMDM containing about 5% human AB serum and about 10 IU/ml IL-2, with about 9.1 ug/ml peptide pools added. Half of the culture medium was replaced with fresh IL-2-containing medium on days 3 and 7. Once the cells had been in culture for around nine days, the EasySep CD4+ T cell isolation kit was used to isolate CD4+ T cells by negative selection. Ficoll-Paque Plus gradient centrifugation was used to isolate PBMCs from whole blood, and the isolated PBMCs were then either used fresh or cryopreserved at -140C. Culture conditions were generally each tested in triplicate wells.

Libraries were made using PCR. DNA from cultured CD4+ T cells was subjected to TCR sequencing with the Oncomine TCR Beta short-read assay at the Johns Hopkins FTIC core. The QIAamp micro DNA kit was used to extract genomic DNA from the cultured CD4+ T cells. Oncomine TCR Beta libraries from cultured CD4+ T cells were pooled with unique dual indexes and sequenced on an Illumina iSeq 100. The study's own analysis went as follows. Non-productive sequences were removed, and CDR3s that did not start with C, did not end with F or W, or were shorter than 7 amino acids were discarded. The MANAFEST web application was used to identify antigen-specific clonotypes by comparing peptide-stimulated wells against reference wells and other culture wells. An FDR below 0.05, an odds ratio above 5, and a productive frequency above 0.1% in at least two of three replicate wells were required for clones to be considered positive. Clonotypes that were significantly expanded in both SARS-CoV-2 spike wells and at least one common cold coronavirus spike condition were defined as cross-reactive. Similarity between CDR3 sequences was evaluated in R version 3.6.1 using Levenshtein distances (stringdist) and unrooted phylogenetic trees (ape). In-frame beta chains were kept once TCRdb had trimmed the public reads at Q25 with fastp and called clones with MiXCR. Here each entry gathers all rows of one CDR3 protein and keeps the most common genes and DNA. Here the V and J calls rest on TCRdb's processing, not on the authors' analysis. This sample has roughly 22,000 distinct CDR3 sequences in its table, and around three fifths of those were observed once. The ten largest make up 7.8% of the sample.

Cut back by 0 bases and 4 bases, the V and J ends lie 10 bases apart. The CDR3 spans 15 residues, from the cysteine through the phenylalanine. Only the CDR3 region is kept as DNA, spanning 45 bases read in frame from base 1. Per the germline V gene, SGHTA is the CDR1 and FQGNSA is the CDR2. The entry originates in a study of vaccination and CD4 T cells after COVID-19 (dated by TCRdb to about 2022). Some background on the complete study: SARS-CoV-2 positivity had been established in the convalescent patients by nasal swab PCR, and mild disease was recorded in nine of these patients and severe disease in one. In the convalescent cohort there were six males and four females, among whom were two Hispanic individuals, seven Caucasians, two Asians and one multiracial person. Two doses of either the Pfizer-BioNTech BNT162b2 vaccine (n=8) or the Moderna mRNA-1273 vaccine (n=2) were administered to participants. Post-COVID blood samples from convalescent patients were collected a median of around 100 days after diagnosis, with a range of roughly 35 to 180 days. Post-vaccine blood samples were obtained a median of about 70 days after the second vaccine dose, with a range of roughly 14 to 241 days. Culture stimuli were overlapping spike peptide pools from SARS-CoV-2 and from the common cold coronaviruses HCoV-NL63, HCoV-OC43 and HCoV-229E. Control cultures received a CEFX viral epitope pool as the positive control, an HIV-1 Nef peptide pool as the negative control, or no peptide. In 10 COVID-19 convalescent patients and a few infection-naive healthy vaccine recipients, researchers compared the spike-specific CD4+ TCR repertoire from before mRNA vaccination with the repertoire from after. The full study reports these points: The study included relatively few convalescent patients and did not analyze early timepoints after natural infection. The median count of SARS-CoV-2-reactive clonotypes went up from 21 after infection to more than 30 after vaccination, although the change was not significant. Of the vaccine-specific clones in convalescent patients, 304 of 307, or nearly all, reacted only to SARS-CoV-2 spike and did not cross-react with common cold coronaviruses. In convalescent patients, a median about 84% of post-vaccine SARS-CoV-2-reactive clones were detected only after vaccination, and vaccine-specific priming was suggested by this finding.

Rearrangement joined TRBV7-2 to TRBJ2-4, with a tentative D gene TRBD2 over 6 matching bases. This sequence was found in a human donor who had recovered from COVID-19. Sample: CD4+ T cells from blood, cultured in vitro. The CDR3 reads as follows: CASSLAGGEKNIQYF. The DNA reads as follows: TGTGCCAGCAGCTTAGCGGGAGGAGAAAAAAACATTCAGTACTTC.